Each of the 7 T cell receptor beta chains below was sequenced from the same sample in a study of blood T cells in healthy people across ages. A sample-barcoded 5' primer and a J-beta primer mix were used in a second PCR of about 7 to 12 cycles. TCRdb itself ran the 5' RACE reads through MiXCR, one entry per CDR3 protein. The sample consists of around 800,000 distinct CDR3 sequences, about 59% of them appearing once. The material sequenced was blood. The receptors originated from a man aged 25 to 45 in good health.

This sequence joins TRBV28 and TRBJ2-3; D perhaps matches TRBD2 (5 bases). Per the germline V gene, CDR1 is MDHEN and CDR2 is SYDVKM. V dropped 3 bases and J dropped 0 bases, with 22 bases sitting between them. The CDR3 loop spans 19 amino acids. This CDR3 reads CASSFQRRGRAASTDTQYF. In DNA form, the CDR3 reads TGTGCCAGCAGTTTTCAGCGGCGAGGGCGGGCGGCTAGCACAGATACGCAGTATTTT.

The chain employs TRBV7-2 and TRBJ1-6, with a weak D call TRBD1 (5 bases). Between the trimmed V and J ends, which lost 2 bases and 7 bases, there was a span of 12 bases. This CDR3 region has 15 residues. CDR1 is SGHTA and CDR2 is FQGNSA in the germline V gene. CDR3 DNA: TGTGCCAGCAGCTTAATGGGGGTCGGGAATTCACCCCTCCACTTT. This gives the protein CASSLMGVGNSPLHF. Complete variable domain (other parts from reference TRBV7-2 and TRBJ1-6): GAGVSQSPSNKVTEKGKDVELRCDPISGHTALYWYRQSLGQGLEFLIYFQGNSAPDKSGLPSDRFSAERTGGSVSTLTIQRTQQEDSAVYLCASSLMGVGNSPLHFGNGTRLTVT.

The rearrangement links TRBV6-1 to TRBJ1-1; tentative D call: TRBD1 (5 bases). The CDR3 totals 13 residues. Germline V gives CDR1 MNHNS, CDR2 SASEGT. Deletions cut 3 bases from V and 1 base from J, with 6 bases between. CDR3 protein: CASSEGGNTEAFF. The CDR3, as DNA: TGTGCCAGCAGTGAGGGGGGGAACACTGAAGCTTTCTTT.

V usage is TRBV3-1 and J usage is TRBJ2-1, with 8 positions matching TRBD1. The CDR3 spans 14 residues. The germline V gene encodes CDR1 LGHDT and CDR2 YNNKEL (reference sequence). The J segment lost 10 bases and the V segment lost 1 base, leaving 6 bases of the junction unmatched. The CDR3 coding sequence is TGTGCCAGCAGCCAAGTGCCCGGGACAGGAGAGCAGTTCTTC. Its translation is CASSQVPGTGEQFF.

This chain joins TRBV7-2 and TRBJ1-2; D is uncertain. Trimming shortened V by 2 bases and J by 2 bases, and 9 bases separated the two germline ends. Germline CDR1 SGHTA, CDR2 FQGNSA. The CDR3 sequence is 14 residues long. This CDR3 is CASSLMSENYGYTF. CDR3 DNA: TGTGCCAGCAGCTTAATGTCGGAAAACTATGGCTACACCTTC.

V gene TRBV19 combines with J gene TRBJ2-7; either TRBD1 or TRBD2 may fit D (5 bases each). CDR1 is LNHDA, CDR2 SQIVND, per germline (reference sequence). Trimming removed 9 bases at V and 7 bases at J, with 22 bases between. This CDR3 has 14 amino acids. The CDR3 here is CASTLVLGVGEQYF. The CDR3 DNA reads as TGTGCCAGCACCCTTGTTTTGGGGGTTGGAGAGCAGTACTTC. Supplemented by reference TRBV19 and TRBJ2-7, the full variable domain reads DGGITQSPKYLFRKEGQNVTLSCEQNLNHDAMYWYRQDPGQGLRLIYYSQIVNDFQKGDIAEGYSVSREKKESFPLTVTSAQKNPTAFYLCASTLVLGVGEQYFGPGTRLTVT.

This sequence joins TRBV7-2 and TRBJ1-4; D might be TRBD1 (6 bases). Trimming cost V 6 bases and J 8 bases, with 19 bases left between them. The CDR3 consists of 15 residues. Germline V lookup: CDR1 SGHTA, CDR2 FQGNSA. As DNA, the CDR3 is TGTGCCAGCAGAGAAGGGTCCAGGGGAGGCGAAAAACTGTTTTTT. This translates into CASREGSRGGEKLFF.